This entry lists 7 T cell receptor beta chains sequenced from one sample in a study of blood T cell repertoires in COVID-19. Sequencing used immunoSEQ multiplex PCR; TCRdb keeps in-frame clones, though not all of them. Of under 150,000 clones listed, 84% are singletons. Source material: PBMCs or T cells enriched from blood (not recorded which). These receptors were collected from a man aged 50-59 years in a cohort exposed to, infected with or recovered from COVID-19 (not recorded which).

This chain uses TRBV10-3 with TRBJ2-1, with 8 bases matching TRBD2. Germline CDR1 ENHRY, CDR2 SYGVKD. Trimming removed 0 bases from V and 8 bases from J; junction bases left unmatched: 0. The CDR3 covers 13 residues. The CDR3 DNA reads as TGTGCCATCAGTGAGTCGACTAGCGATGAGCAGTTCTTC. Encoded protein: CAISESTSDEQFF.

V gene TRBV5-6 combines with J gene TRBJ2-7, with 9 bases fitting TRBD1. This CDR3 is built from 16 residues. Looked up from germline, CDR1 is SGHDT and CDR2 is YYEEEE. Trimming at V came to 4 bases and at J to 7 bases, leaving 15 bases not matched to a gene. The CDR3, as DNA: TGTGCCAGCAGCCGGACAGGGGACGGCGTATTGAGGGAGCAGTACTTC. Amino acid sequence: CASSRTGDGVLREQYF. The full variable domain, with the rest looked up from reference TRBV5-6 and TRBJ2-7, is DAGVTQSPTHLIKTRGQQVTLRCSPKSGHDTVSWYQQALGQGPQFIFQYYEEEERQRGNFPDRFSGHQFPNYSSELNVNALLLGDSALYLCASSRTGDGVLREQYFGPGTRLTVT.

This clone occurred a few times. The rearrangement uses TRBV30 and TRBJ1-2; unclear D gene. This CDR3 spans 11 amino acids. The V end was cut by 3 bases, the J end by 10 bases, with 12 bases between. CDR1 and CDR2 (germline): GTSNPN, SVGIG (reference sequence). CDR3 sequence (DNA): TGTGCCTGGAGCGTCCAGATAACCTACACCTTC. It yields the protein CAWSVQITYTF.

The V and J genes are TRBV4-3 and TRBJ1-5, with 7 bases matching TRBD1. J was trimmed by 4 bases and V by 0 bases; bases with no gene match: 3. The CDR3 has 15 residues. Germline CDR1 LGHNA, CDR2 YSLEER. DNA of the CDR3: TGCGCCAGCAGCCAAGATTCAGGGGGTAATCAGCCCCAGCATTTT. Protein product: CASSQDSGGNQPQHF.

The genes are TRBV5-1 and TRBJ2-7; 10 bases fit TRBD2. The V gene's germline CDR1 is SGHRS and CDR2 YFSETQ. J lost 5 bases, V lost 0 bases, and 8 bases had no gene match. There are 16 residues in the CDR3. The CDR3 sequence: CASSLAAGGPRDEQYF. The CDR3 DNA reads TGCGCCAGCAGCTTGGCAGCGGGAGGGCCCCGGGACGAGCAGTACTTC.

This chain joins TRBV3-1 (or the pseudogene TRBV3-2) and TRBJ1-1; weak D call: TRBD1 (5 bases). Trimming left V 3 bases short and J 4 bases short, with 12 bases between. The CDR3 runs to 14 residues. Looked up from germline, CDR1 is LGHDT and CDR2 is YNNKEL (reference sequence). The CDR3, as DNA: TGTGCCAGCAGCCACGGGGGGACCGGCACTGAAGCTTTCTTT. Its translation: CASSHGGTGTEAFF.

This clone was picked up many times. This chain uses TRBV5-4 with TRBJ1-5; possible D gene TRBD1, 5 bases. Germline V lookup: CDR1 SGHNT, CDR2 YYREEE (reference sequence). This CDR3 region has 12 residues. Trimming stripped 10 bases from V and 8 bases from J, with 16 bases between. CDR3 DNA sequence: TGTGCCTATGCGGGGCAGGGAGAGCCCCAGCATTTT. The encoded protein is CAYAGQGEPQHF.